This entry lists 21 T cell receptor beta chains sequenced from one sample in a study of T cell repertoires in cytomegalovirus infection. For these receptors, no antigen is known. TCRdb re-analysed the reads in MiXCR, keeping a single row per CDR3 protein. Of 250,000 to 300,000 distinct CDR3 sequences listed, 22% are singletons. Sequences were derived from cultured PBMCs, sampled from culture after CMV antigen stimulation. These TCRs come from a human donor in good health (CMV status not recorded). Some clones in this sample may be carry-over from other donors' samples.

This clonotype was seen many times. The chain joins TRBV7-4 to TRBJ1-3; no clear D. CDR1 and CDR2 (germline): SGHVT, SQSDAQ. CDR3 length equals 18 residues. Trimming left V 1 base short and J 0 bases short, with 16 bases between. CDR3 residues: CASSLVPRTASSGNTIYF. CDR3 bases: TGTGCCAGCAGCTTAGTGCCAAGGACGGCAAGCTCTGGAAACACCATATATTTT.

This clonotype was recorded at least ten times. V gene TRBV10-3 combines with J gene TRBJ2-1; the D gene is possibly TRBD2 (6 bases). This CDR3 is 15 amino acids long. The V and J ends lost 2 bases and 7 bases respectively, with 15 bases between them. Germline V lookup: CDR1 ENHRY, CDR2 SYGVKD. CDR3 DNA sequence: TGTGCCATCAGTGAGGGTCGGGACTGGCGGAATGAGCAGTTCTTC. Its translation is CAISEGRDWRNEQFF.

The rearrangement uses TRBV19 and TRBJ2-1; a possible D gene is TRBD2 (6 bases). V was cut by 4 bases and J by 3 bases, with 10 bases left in between. CDR1 and CDR2 from the germline V gene are LNHDA and SQIVND (reference sequence). This CDR3 spans 14 amino acids. As DNA, the CDR3 is TGTGCCAGTAGTAACGGGAGAAACTACAATGAGCAGTTCTTC. Protein product: CASSNGRNYNEQFF. The full variable domain, rest sourced from reference TRBV19 and TRBJ2-1, is DGGITQSPKYLFRKEGQNVTLSCEQNLNHDAMYWYRQDPGQGLRLIYYSQIVNDFQKGDIAEGYSVSREKKESFPLTVTSAQKNPTAFYLCASSNGRNYNEQFFGPGTRLTVL.

V and J are TRBV7-8 and TRBJ1-6; TRBD1 matches at 9 bases. Germline CDR1 reads SGHVS; CDR2 reads FQNEAQ. This CDR3 region has 20 residues. Trimming removed 0 bases from V and 5 bases from J; junction bases left unmatched: 14. The DNA of the CDR3 is TGTGCCAGCAGCTTAGCGGGGTGGGACAGGGCTTTCGCAAATAATTCACCCCTCCACTTT. It encodes CASSLAGWDRAFANNSPLHF.

The chain couples TRBV11-2 to TRBJ2-7, with a weak D call TRBD1 (5 bases). V lost 5 bases and J lost 2, with 10 bases in between. Germline V lookup: CDR1 SGHAT, CDR2 FQNNGV. CDR3 length: 13 amino acids. The CDR3 loop is CASSLETAYEQYV. The CDR3 DNA is TGTGCCAGCAGCCTTGAGACAGCCTACGAGCAGTACGTC.

The chain uses TRBV7-8 and TRBJ2-3; D gene uncertain. Germline values: CDR1 SGHVS, CDR2 FQNEAQ. This CDR3 is built from 12 residues. V dropped 2 bases and J dropped 6 bases, with 6 bases sitting between them. The CDR3 protein is CASSLNWDTQYF. CDR3 nucleotide sequence: TGTGCCAGCAGCTTAAATTGGGATACGCAGTATTTT. The full variable domain, in which reference TRBV7-8 and TRBJ2-3 provide the parts outside the CDR3, is GAGVSQSPRYKVAKRGQDVALRCDPISGHVSLFWYQQALGQGPEFLTYFQNEAQLDKSGLPSDRFFAERPEGSVSTLKIQRTQQEDSAVYLCASSLNWDTQYFGPGTRLTVL.

The rearrangement uses TRBV19 and TRBJ1-5; TRBD1 matches 7 bases. Germline V lookup: CDR1 LNHDA, CDR2 SQIVND (reference sequence). The CDR3 sequence is 16 residues long. The junction had 9 bases not matched to a gene; V was cut back by 5 bases and J by 2 bases. CDR3 in DNA: TGTGCCAGTAGTGACTACAGGGGCTCGGGCAATCAGCCCCAGCATTTT. It translates to CASSDYRGSGNQPQHF.

This clonotype was observed a handful of times. J is TRBJ1-1 and V is TRBV15; 7 bases are shared with TRBD1. J gave up 4 bases and V 3 bases, and 5 bases lay outside the gene matches. CDR1 is LNHNV, CDR2 YYDKDF, per germline (reference sequence). The length of the CDR3 is 14 residues. The CDR3 loop is CATSRTGFGTEAFF. The CDR3 DNA reads as TGTGCCACCAGCAGGACAGGGTTCGGCACTGAAGCTTTCTTT.

The chain combines TRBV10-3 with TRBJ1-5; 7 nucleotides match TRBD1. V shed 5 bases and J 7 bases; nucleotides not matched to a gene: 5. Germline values: CDR1 ENHRY, CDR2 SYGVKD. The CDR3 runs 13 residues. CDR3 DNA: TGTGCCATCAGTTTCAGGGGGGAGCAGCCCCAGCATTTT. Amino acids: CAISFRGEQPQHF.

The chain employs TRBV20-1 and TRBJ2-3; 10 positions agree with TRBD2. J was trimmed by 1 base and V by 2 bases; bases with no gene match: 0. The CDR3 is made up of 14 amino acids. Germline CDR1 is DFQATT and CDR2 is SNEGSKA (reference sequence). The CDR3 bases are TGCAGTGCTAGACTAGCGGGAGGCACAGATACGCAGTATTTT. Its protein is CSARLAGGTDTQYF.

This sequence joins TRBV27 and TRBJ1-4, with TRBD1 identical over 8 bases. CDR3 length equals 15 residues. V lost 2 bases, J lost 8 bases, and 7 bases stayed unmatched. CDR1 and CDR2 (germline): MNHEY, SMNVEV (reference sequence). The CDR3 DNA reads TGTGCCAGCAGTTTAACAGGGACAGGACGGGAAAAACTGTTTTTT. It encodes CASSLTGTGREKLFF.

The rearrangement links TRBV20-1 to TRBJ2-1; tentative D call: TRBD1 (7 bases). Trimming took 6 bases from V and 9 from J, leaving 18 bases between them. Germline assignment: CDR1 DFQATT and CDR2 SNEGSKA (reference sequence). The CDR3 spans 13 residues. CDR3 loop: CSAQGGPGGEQFF. The CDR3 DNA reads TGCAGTGCGCAGGGGGGACCTGGTGGTGAGCAGTTCTTC.

This clonotype was detected only a few times. The chain uses TRBV25-1 and TRBJ1-2; D remains ambiguous. V was clipped by 3 bases and J by 7 bases, with 15 bases between them. In germline, CDR1 is MGHDK, CDR2 SYGVNS. The CDR3 has 14 residues. CDR3 bases: TGTGCCAGCAGTGACCATGGGGTTGGGGTTGGCTACACCTTC. Its translation is CASSDHGVGVGYTF.

This clonotype was recorded at least ten times. The CDR3 DNA reads TGTGCCATCAGTGTAGGGTCGAACACCGGGGAGCTGTTTTTT. It specifies CAISVGSNTGELFF. The rearrangement joins TRBV10-3 to TRBJ2-2; D ambiguous. Germline lookup yields CDR1 ENHRY and CDR2 SYGVKD. Trimming removed 4 bases from V and 0 bases from J, with 6 bases in between. The CDR3 sequence is 14 residues long.

The rearrangement joins TRBV7-8 to TRBJ2-3; D might be TRBD1 (5 bases). Trimming stripped 1 base from V and 5 bases from J, with 7 bases between. The CDR3 covers 13 residues. Germline V CDR1 and CDR2: SGHVS, FQNEAQ. The CDR3 nucleotides read TGTGCCAGCAGCTTAGTCCAGGGAGATACGCAGTATTTT. Its translation is CASSLVQGDTQYF.

In its sample, this clonotype was seen a few times. CDR3 DNA sequence: TGTGCCAGCAGGCACGGCGGCACCGGGGAGCTGTTTTTT. Translating gives CASRHGGTGELFF. This rearrangement joins TRBV2 to TRBJ2-2; no firm D call. In germline, CDR1 is SNHLY, CDR2 FYNNEI. The CDR3 runs to 13 residues. Trimming shortened V by 6 bases and J by 4 bases, and 9 bases separated the two germline ends.

This clonotype was found a few times. This sequence joins TRBV19 and TRBJ2-2; TRBD1 agrees at 12 bases. This CDR3 has 15 amino acids. Germline lookup yields CDR1 LNHDA and CDR2 SQIVND (reference sequence). J gave up 6 bases and V 6 bases, and 5 bases lay outside the gene matches. This CDR3 is CASRTGQGASGELFF. The DNA of the CDR3 is TGTGCCAGTAGAACGGGACAGGGGGCGTCCGGGGAGCTGTTTTTT.

This clonotype was recorded many times. The gene calls are TRBV27 and TRBJ1-1, with a possible D match to TRBD1 (5 bases). This CDR3 is 15 amino acids long. Trimming shortened V by 6 bases and J by 4 bases, and 18 bases separated the two germline ends. Germline V gene lookup returns CDR1 MNHEY and CDR2 SMNVEV (reference sequence). Written as DNA, the CDR3 is TGTGCCAGCAGCCCCCGGCGGTTGGGGGGCACTGAAGCTTTCTTT. Translation: CASSPRRLGGTEAFF.

This clonotype was recorded at least ten times. CDR3 nucleotides: TGTGCCAGCAGCTTACCCCAGGGACTAGCGGGAAGTCCGGCCAAAAACATTCAGTACTTC. This sequence encodes CASSLPQGLAGSPAKNIQYF. The chain joins TRBV7-2 to TRBJ2-4, with 13 bases fitting TRBD2. Germline CDR1 SGHTA, CDR2 FQGNSA. The CDR3 spans 20 residues. The junction had 11 bases not matched to a gene; V was cut back by 2 bases and J by 1 base.

Many counts were recorded for this clonotype. V gene TRBV7-2 combines with J gene TRBJ1-5; 8 bases are shared with TRBD1. This CDR3 spans 14 amino acids. V dropped 5 bases and J dropped 7; count of bases not matched to a gene: 7. Germline V gives CDR1 SGHTA, CDR2 FQGNSA. The CDR3 nucleotides are TGTGCCAGCAGCCGCGGACAGGGTCCCCAGCCCCAGCATTTT. Encoded protein: CASSRGQGPQPQHF. The full variable domain, rest sourced from reference TRBV7-2 and TRBJ1-5, is GAGVSQSPSNKVTEKGKDVELRCDPISGHTALYWYRQSLGQGLEFLIYFQGNSAPDKSGLPSDRFSAERTGGSVSTLTIQRTQQEDSAVYLCASSRGQGPQPQHFGDGTRLSIL.

The chain employs TRBV6-6 and TRBJ2-7; a weak D match, TRBD1 (5 bases). CDR3 length equals 15 residues. Germline V gene lookup returns CDR1 MNHNY and CDR2 SVGAGI (reference sequence). V dropped 0 bases and J dropped 4 bases, with 13 bases sitting between them. The CDR3 here is CASSYSRNQGYEQYV. The CDR3, as DNA: TGTGCCAGCAGTTACTCACGAAACCAGGGTTACGAGCAGTACGTC.